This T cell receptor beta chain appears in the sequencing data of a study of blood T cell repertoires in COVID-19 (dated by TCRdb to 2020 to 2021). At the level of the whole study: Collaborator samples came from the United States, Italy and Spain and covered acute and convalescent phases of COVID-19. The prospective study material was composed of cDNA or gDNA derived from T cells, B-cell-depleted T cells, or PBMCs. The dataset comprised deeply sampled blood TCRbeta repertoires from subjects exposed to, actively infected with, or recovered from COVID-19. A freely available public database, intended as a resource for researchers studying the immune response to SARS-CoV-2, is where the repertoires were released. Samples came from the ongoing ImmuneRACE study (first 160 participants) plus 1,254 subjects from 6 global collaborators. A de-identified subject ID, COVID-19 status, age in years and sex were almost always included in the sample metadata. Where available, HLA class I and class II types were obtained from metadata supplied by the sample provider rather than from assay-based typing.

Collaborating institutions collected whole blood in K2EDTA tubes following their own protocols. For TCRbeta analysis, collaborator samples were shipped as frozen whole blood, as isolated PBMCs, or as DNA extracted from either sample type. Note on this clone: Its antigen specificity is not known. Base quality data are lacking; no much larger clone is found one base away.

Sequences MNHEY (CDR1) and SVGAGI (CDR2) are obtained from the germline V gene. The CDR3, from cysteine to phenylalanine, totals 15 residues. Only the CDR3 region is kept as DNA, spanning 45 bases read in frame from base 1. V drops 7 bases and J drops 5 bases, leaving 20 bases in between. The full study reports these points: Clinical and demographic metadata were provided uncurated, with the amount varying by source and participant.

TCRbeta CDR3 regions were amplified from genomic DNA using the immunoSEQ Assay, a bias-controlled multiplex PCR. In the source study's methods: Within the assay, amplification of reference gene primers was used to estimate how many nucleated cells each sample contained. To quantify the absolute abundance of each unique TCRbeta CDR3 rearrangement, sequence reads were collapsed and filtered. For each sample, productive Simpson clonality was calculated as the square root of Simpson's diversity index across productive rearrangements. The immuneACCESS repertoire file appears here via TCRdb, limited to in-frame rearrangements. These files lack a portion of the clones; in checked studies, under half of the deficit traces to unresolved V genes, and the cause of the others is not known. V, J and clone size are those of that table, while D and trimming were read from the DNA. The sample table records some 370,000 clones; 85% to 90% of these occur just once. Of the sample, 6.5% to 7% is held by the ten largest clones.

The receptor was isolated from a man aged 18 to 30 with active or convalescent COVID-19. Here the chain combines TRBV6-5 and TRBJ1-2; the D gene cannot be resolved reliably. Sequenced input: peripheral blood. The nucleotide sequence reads TGTGCCAGCATAGACCTCCGAGGAAAACTATATGGCTACACCTTC. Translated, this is CASIDLRGKLYGYTF.